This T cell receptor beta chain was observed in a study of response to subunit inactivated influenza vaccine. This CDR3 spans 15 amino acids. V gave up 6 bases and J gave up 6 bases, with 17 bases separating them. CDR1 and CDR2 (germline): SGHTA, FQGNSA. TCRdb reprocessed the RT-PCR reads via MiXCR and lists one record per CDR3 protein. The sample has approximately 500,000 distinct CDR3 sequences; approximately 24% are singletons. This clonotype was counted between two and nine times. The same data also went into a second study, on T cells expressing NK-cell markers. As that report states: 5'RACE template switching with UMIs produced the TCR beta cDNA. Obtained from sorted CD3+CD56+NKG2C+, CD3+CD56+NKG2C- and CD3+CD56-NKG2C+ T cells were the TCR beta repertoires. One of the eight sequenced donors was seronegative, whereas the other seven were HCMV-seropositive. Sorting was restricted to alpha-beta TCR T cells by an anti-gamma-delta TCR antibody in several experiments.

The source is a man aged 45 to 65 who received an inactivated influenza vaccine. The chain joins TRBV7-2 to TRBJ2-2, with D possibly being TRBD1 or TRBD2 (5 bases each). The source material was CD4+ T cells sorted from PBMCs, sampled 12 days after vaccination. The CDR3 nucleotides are TGTGCCAGCAGAATGGGCGTCTGGGGGTCCGGGGAGCTGTTTTTT. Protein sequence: CASRMGVWGSGELFF.